This T cell receptor beta chain appears in the sequencing data of a study of tissue T cells after allogeneic stem cell transplantation. TCRdb keeps only in-frame clones here, not all; method: immunoSEQ multiplex PCR. The sample records 800 to 1,100 clones, 35% to 50% being singletons. This clone was counted only a few times. Trimming left V 4 bases short and J 2 bases short, with 15 bases between. CDR3 size: 15 residues. The germline V gene has CDR1 SGHRS and CDR2 YFSETQ. The sample here was stomach tissue, taken at autopsy. The chain employs TRBV5-1 and TRBJ1-2, with D possibly being TRBD1 (6 bases). This receptor was obtained from a female patient aged 40-69 years with steroid-refractory graft-versus-host disease after an allogeneic stem cell transplant. Some of these T cells may belong to the graft donor. The CDR3 loop is CASSPGQSSNYGYTF. CDR3 coding DNA: TGCGCCAGCAGCCCCGGACAGTCCTCCAACTATGGCTACACCTTC.